The entry that follows covers one T cell receptor beta chain sequence. The same CDR3 also results from other DNA sequences found in this sample. This CDR3 contains 14 residues. Trimming pared 0 bases from V and 3 bases from J, leaving 9 bases between. CDR1 is SGHRS, CDR2 YFSETQ, per germline. These data originate in a study of shared clonotypes between healthy human individuals. Sequencing was performed with immunoSEQ multiplex PCR; in TCRdb, only in-frame clones are kept and a portion is missing. The data contain roughly 2.2 million clones, 85% to 95% of them seen just once; the ten biggest clones take up 0.37%.

The rearrangement joins TRBV5-1 to TRBJ1-1, with D perhaps matching TRBD1 (5 bases). The source material was naive CD4+ T cells from PBMCs. Subset denoted: CD45RA+ positively selected. The receptor was derived from a man between 18 and 35 years old in good health. Some clones in this sample may be carry-over from other donors' samples. DNA of the CDR3: TGCGCCAGCAGCTTGGTCCAGGGTGACACTGAAGCTTTCTTT. Translating gives CASSLVQGDTEAFF.